Only one count was recorded for the clone carrying this T cell receptor beta chain. Its specificity is not known. This sample stems from a study of T cells in localized non-small cell lung cancer. Regarding the study as a whole: Within adjacent lung there appeared a median around 57 of the top 100 tumor clones. Tumor trailed uninvolved adjacent lung in T cell clonality, which peaked there.

Trimming took 4 bases from V and 8 from J; bases not matched to a gene: 11. CDR1 and CDR2 (germline): MNHEY, SMNVEV (reference sequence). This CDR3 is built from 16 residues. Libraries were prepared by immunoSEQ multiplex PCR; TCRdb keeps only in-frame clonotypes and omits some of them. This table has 31,000 or so clones, 80% to 90% appearing once. Sequences were derived from peripheral blood, sampled before any cancer treatment. The TCR was taken from a woman aged 40-69 years with stage I lung adenocarcinoma. The chain recombines TRBV27 with TRBJ2-1, with 10 bases matching TRBD1. The CDR3: CASSSTRQGAQDEQFF. In nucleotides, the CDR3 is TGTGCCAGCAGTTCAACTAGACAGGGGGCGCAGGATGAGCAGTTCTTC.